The present entry profiles one TCR beta chain with its context. Time point of the sample: peripheral blood 6 weeks after treatment start. Urothelial carcinoma in patients was locally advanced or metastatic. TCRdb keeps only in-frame clones here, not all; method: immunoSEQ multiplex PCR. The sample lists 100,000 to 150,000 clones, roughly 82% occurring once. These data originate in a study of PD-L1 blockade in urothelial cancer. Turning to the study itself: Most patients, about 85% of the roughly 30, were males with bladder-origin cancer. Blood drawn 3 weeks (second dose) and 6 weeks after treatment start was analyzed. Blood yielded a median of approximately 130,000 T cells per sample.

V was shortened by 8 bases and J by 4 bases, with 8 bases between the two germline ends. The germline gives CDR1 SNHLY, CDR2 FYNNEI. The CDR3 spans 11 residues. The V call is TRBV2, the J call TRBJ1-2; weak D call: TRBD1 (5 bases). Sequenced here: PBMCs, sampled around atezolizumab (anti-PD-L1) treatment. This receptor was identified in a man aged 50 to 60 with urothelial cancer. The CDR3 loop reads CASDRGYGYTF. The CDR3, as DNA: TGTGCCAGCGATAGGGGCTATGGCTACACCTTC.